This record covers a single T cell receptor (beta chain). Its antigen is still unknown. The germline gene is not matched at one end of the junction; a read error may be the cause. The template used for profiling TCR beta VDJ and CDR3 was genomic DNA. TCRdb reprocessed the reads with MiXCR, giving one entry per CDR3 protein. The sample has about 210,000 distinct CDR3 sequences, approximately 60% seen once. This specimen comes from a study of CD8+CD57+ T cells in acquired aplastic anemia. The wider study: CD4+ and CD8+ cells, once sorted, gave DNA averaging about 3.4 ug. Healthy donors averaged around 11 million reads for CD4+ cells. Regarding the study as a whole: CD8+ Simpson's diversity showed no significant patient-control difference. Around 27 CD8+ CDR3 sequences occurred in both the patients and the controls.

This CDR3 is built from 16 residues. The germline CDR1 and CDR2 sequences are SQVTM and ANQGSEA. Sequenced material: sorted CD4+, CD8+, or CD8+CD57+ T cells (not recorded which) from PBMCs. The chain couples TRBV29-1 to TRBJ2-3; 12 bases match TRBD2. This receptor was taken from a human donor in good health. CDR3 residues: CSVEDRKTSGSDTQYF. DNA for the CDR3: TGCAGCGTTGAAGATCGGAAGACTAGCGGGAGCGATACGCAGTATTTC.